This record concerns one T cell receptor beta chain sequence. The data stem from a study of cytomegalovirus exposure and HLA in healthy donors. CDR3 size: 15 residues. Amplification used 60 Vbeta primers and 13 Jbeta primers. TCRdb's copy holds only in-frame clones and misses some; the assay was immunoSEQ multiplex PCR. The table records fewer than 130,000 clones, around four fifths of them present only once. The receptor was derived from a woman in her sixties or seventies in good health and CMV-seropositive. This chain connects TRBV21-1 to TRBJ2-7; the table names TRBD1, a call not compared with the DNA. TRBV21-1 is noted as a pseudogene. What was sequenced was PBMCs. CDR3: CANETPVQGEGEQYF. CDR3 in DNA: TGTGCCAACGAGACGCCAGTACAGGGGGAGGGAGAGCAGTACTTC.